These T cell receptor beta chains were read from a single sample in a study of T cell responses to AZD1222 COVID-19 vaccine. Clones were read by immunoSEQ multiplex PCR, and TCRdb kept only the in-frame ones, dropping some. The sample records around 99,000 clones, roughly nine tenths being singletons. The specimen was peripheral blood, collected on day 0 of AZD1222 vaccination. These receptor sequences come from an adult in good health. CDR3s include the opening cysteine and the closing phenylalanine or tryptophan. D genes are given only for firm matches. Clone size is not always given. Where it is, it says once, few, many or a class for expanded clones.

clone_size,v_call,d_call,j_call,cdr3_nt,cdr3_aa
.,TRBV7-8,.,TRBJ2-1,TGTGCCAGCAGCCCGGGATTATCCTACAATGAGCAGTTCTTC,CASSPGLSYNEQFF
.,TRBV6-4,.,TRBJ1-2,TGTGCCAGCAGTGACTTCAAGCCTCCACGAAAAACGGCTAATAACTATGGCTACACCTTC,CASSDFKPPRKTANNYGYTF
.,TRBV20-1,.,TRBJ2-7,TGCAGTGCATTGAGCGGCTACGAGCAGTACTTC,CSALSGYEQYF
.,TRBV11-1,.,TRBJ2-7,TGTGCCAGCAGCGTCAGGGACGAGCAGTACTTC,CASSVRDEQYF
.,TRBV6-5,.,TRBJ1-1,TGTGCCAGCACCCCCCCCCAGGGGATGAACACTGAAGCTTTCTTT,CASTPPQGMNTEAFF
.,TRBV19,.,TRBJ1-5,TGTGCCAGTAGTTCCCGTGGACGCAACCAGCCCCAGCATTTT,CASSSRGRNQPQHF
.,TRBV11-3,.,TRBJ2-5,TGTGCCAGCAGCTTAGATGGAGCCCAAGAGACCCAGTACTTC,CASSLDGAQETQYF
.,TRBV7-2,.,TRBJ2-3,TGTGCCAGCGGGAGCACAGATACGCAGTATTTT,CASGSTDTQYF
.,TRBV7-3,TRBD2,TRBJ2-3,TGTGCCAGCAGCGACACTAGCCATAGCGGGAGATTCACAGATACGCAGTATTTT,CASSDTSHSGRFTDTQYF
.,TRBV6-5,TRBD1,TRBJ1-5,TGTGCCAGCAGTCCTGGGACAGGGAAATGGCCCCAGCATTTT,CASSPGTGKWPQHF
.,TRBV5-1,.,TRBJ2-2,TGCGCCAGCAGCTTTATAGATGGCACCGGGGAGCTGTTTTTT,CASSFIDGTGELFF
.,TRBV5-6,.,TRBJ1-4,TGTGCCAGCAGCCTCGTCGGTAGACCTAGGGATGAAAAACTGTTTTTT,CASSLVGRPRDEKLFF
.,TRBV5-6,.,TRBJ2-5,TGTGCCAGCAGCTTGCAGGGACCCGAGACCCAGTACTTC,CASSLQGPETQYF
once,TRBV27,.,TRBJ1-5,TGTGCCAGCAGGAGAGGAAATAGCAATCAGCCCCAGCATTTT,CASRRGNSNQPQHF
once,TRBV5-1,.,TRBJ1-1,TGCGCCAGCAGCTTGGATCAGTCCGTGAACACTGAAGCTTTCTTT,CASSLDQSVNTEAFF